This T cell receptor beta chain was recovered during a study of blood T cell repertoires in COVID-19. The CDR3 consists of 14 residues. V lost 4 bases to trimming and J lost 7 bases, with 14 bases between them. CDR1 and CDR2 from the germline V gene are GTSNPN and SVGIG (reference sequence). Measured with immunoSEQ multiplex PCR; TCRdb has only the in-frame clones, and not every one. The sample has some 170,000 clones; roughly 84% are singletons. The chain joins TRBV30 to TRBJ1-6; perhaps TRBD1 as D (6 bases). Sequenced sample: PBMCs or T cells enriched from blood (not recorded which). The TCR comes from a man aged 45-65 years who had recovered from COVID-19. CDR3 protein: CAWMMGARNSPLHF. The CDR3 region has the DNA TGTGCCTGGATGATGGGGGCGCGAAATTCACCCCTCCACTTT.